The sequence of this T cell receptor (beta chain) was determined in a study of cytomegalovirus exposure and HLA in healthy donors. Findings and limits, study-wide: Rarity marked most TCR sequences, yet some public TCRs occurred in many donors. Some TCR beta chains (roughly 160 of them) were listed as cytomegalovirus-associated.

At collection, donors were nominally healthy, but unrecorded immune exposures were probable. In the case of this clone: What it binds is unknown.

PCR employed 60 Vbeta and 13 Jbeta primers. The data were produced by immunoSEQ multiplex PCR, yet TCRdb's version contains in-frame clones alone and is incomplete. The sample carries 170,000 or so clones, 70% to 85% recorded once. The CDR3 length is 15 residues. From germline, CDR1 is SGHAT and CDR2 FQNNGV. Trimming removed 0 bases from V and 1 base from J, with 8 bases in between. Sequencing used PBMCs. This receptor was taken from a woman aged 25 to 39 in good health and CMV-seropositive. The V and J genes are TRBV11-2 and TRBJ2-3, with D maybe TRBD1 (5 bases). CDR3 nucleotides: TGTGCCAGCAGCTTAGAGTCCAGGGGCACAGATACGCAGTATTTT. This sequence encodes CASSLESRGTDTQYF. The full variable domain, with the rest looked up from reference TRBV11-2 and TRBJ2-3, is EAGVAQSPRYKIIEKRQSVAFWCNPISGHATLYWYQQILGQGPKLLIQFQNNGVVDDSQLPKDRFSAERLKGVDSTLKIQPAKLEDSAVYLCASSLESRGTDTQYFGPGTRLTVL.